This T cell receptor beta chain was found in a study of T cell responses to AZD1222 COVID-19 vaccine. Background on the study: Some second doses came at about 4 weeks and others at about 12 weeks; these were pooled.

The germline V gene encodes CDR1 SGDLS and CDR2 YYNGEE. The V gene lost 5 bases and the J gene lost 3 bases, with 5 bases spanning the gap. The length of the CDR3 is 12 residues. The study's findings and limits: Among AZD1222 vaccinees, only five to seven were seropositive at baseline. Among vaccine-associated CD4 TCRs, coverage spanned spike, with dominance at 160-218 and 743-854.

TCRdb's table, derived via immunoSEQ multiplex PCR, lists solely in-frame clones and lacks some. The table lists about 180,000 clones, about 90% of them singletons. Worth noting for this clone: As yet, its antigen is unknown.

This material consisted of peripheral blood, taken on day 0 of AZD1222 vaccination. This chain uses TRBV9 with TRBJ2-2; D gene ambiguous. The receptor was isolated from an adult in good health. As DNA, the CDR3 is TGTGCCAGCAGTAGGGACACCGGGGAGCTGTTTTTT. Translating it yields CASSRDTGELFF. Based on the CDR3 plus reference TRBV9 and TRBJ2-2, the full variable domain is DSGVTQTPKHLITATGQRVTLRCSPRSGDLSVYWYQQSLDQGLQFLIQYYNGEERAKGNILERFSAQQFPDLHSELNLSSLELGDSALYFCASSRDTGELFFGEGSRLTVL.